The next 4 T cell receptor beta chains were all read from a single sample in a study of blood T cell repertoires in COVID-19 (dated by TCRdb to 2020 to 2021). Preparation of the library involved the immunoSEQ multiplex PCR assay. In TCRdb, the immuneACCESS table is reduced to in-frame sequences with V and J assigned. These tables do not hold every clone; where another copy was compared, an unresolved V gene accounts for under half, and the others remain unexplained. This sample gives under 250,000 clones in total; roughly 80% of them show up just once. The ten top clones hold roughly 10% of the sample. Sample: peripheral blood. These TCRs come from an older man with acute or convalescent COVID-19.

Worth noting for this clone: Distinct nucleotide sequences in the sample also encode this CDR3. The J gene is TRBJ1-1, the V gene TRBV7-9; 9 nucleotides match TRBD1. CDR1 is SEHNR and CDR2 is FQNEAQ in the germline V gene (reference sequence). The trim removed 3 bases at V and 1 base at J, leaving 0 bases unmatched. There are 14 residues in the CDR3. The CDR3 loop is CASSLTGGNTEAFF. The CDR3 nucleotides read TGTGCCAGCAGCTTGACAGGGGGGAACACTGAAGCTTTCTTT.

The rearrangement uses TRBV29-1 and TRBJ2-3; D remains unclear. V lost 3 bases to trimming and J lost 5 bases, with 9 bases between them. The CDR3 is 12 residues long. Germline CDR1 SQVTM, CDR2 ANQGSEA. The CDR3 sequence: CSVETTRDTQYF. The CDR3 bases are TGCAGCGTTGAGACGACAAGAGATACGCAGTATTTT.

The genes are TRBV30 and TRBJ1-4; 8 bases are a match to TRBD1. V shed 3 bases and J 8 bases; nucleotides not matched to a gene: 11. CDR1 and CDR2 (germline): GTSNPN, SVGIG (reference sequence). This CDR3 is built from 15 residues. In DNA, the CDR3 is TGTGCCTGGAGACACCAAGGACAGGGAGAAGAAAAACTGTTTTTT. Translated, it gives CAWRHQGQGEEKLFF. Based on the CDR3 plus reference TRBV30 and TRBJ1-4, the full variable domain is SQTIHQWPATLVQPVGSPLSLECTVEGTSNPNLYWYRQAAGRGLQLLFYSVGIGQISSEVPQNLSASRPQDRQFILSSKKLLLSDSGFYLCAWRHQGQGEEKLFFGSGTQLSVL.

The CDR3: CASSLGVTGIYEQYF. DNA for the CDR3: TGTGCCAGCAGCTTAGGGGTTACAGGGATCTACGAGCAGTACTTC. The chain has TRBV7-9 and TRBJ2-7; a weak D match, TRBD1 (6 bases). Germline CDR1 reads SEHNR; CDR2 reads FQNEAQ (reference sequence). V lost 1 base and J 3 bases, leaving 13 bases between the germline ends. This CDR3 spans 15 amino acids.